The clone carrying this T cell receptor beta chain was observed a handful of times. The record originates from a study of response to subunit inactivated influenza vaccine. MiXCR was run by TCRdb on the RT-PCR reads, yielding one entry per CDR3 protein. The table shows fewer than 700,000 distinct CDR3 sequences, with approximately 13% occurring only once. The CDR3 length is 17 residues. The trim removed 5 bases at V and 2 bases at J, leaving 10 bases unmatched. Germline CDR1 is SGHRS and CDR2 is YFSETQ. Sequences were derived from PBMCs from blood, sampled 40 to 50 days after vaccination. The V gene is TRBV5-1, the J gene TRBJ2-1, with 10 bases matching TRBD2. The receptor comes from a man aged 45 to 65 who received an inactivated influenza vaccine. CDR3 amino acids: CASRKASGGQTYNEQFF. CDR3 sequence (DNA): TGCGCCAGCAGGAAGGCTAGCGGGGGCCAGACCTACAATGAGCAGTTCTTC.